The source of this T cell receptor beta chain is a study of blood T cell repertoires in COVID-19. Study-wide context: Sites across the United States, Italy and Spain contributed samples from acute and convalescent COVID-19. PBMCs, B-cell-depleted T cells, or T cells were the source of the cDNA or gDNA that made up the material.

J was trimmed by 2 bases and V by 7 bases; bases with no gene match: 7. The germline CDR1 and CDR2 sequences are MNHEY and SVGAGI. The CDR3 consists of 14 residues. In the original processing: Reference gene primer amplification yielded estimated nucleated cell counts. Sequenced by immunoSEQ multiplex PCR; TCRdb stores in-frame clones only, minus some. V, J and clone size were drawn from that table, and D and trimming were deduced from the DNA. The sample holds over 400,000 clones, roughly 85% seen once. The receptor was derived from a woman aged 25-40 years with active or convalescent COVID-19. This sequence joins TRBV6-5 and TRBJ2-5, with 7 nucleotides matching TRBD2. Sample: peripheral blood. CDR3 nucleotide sequence: TGTGCCAGCACCAGTCCGCGGGGGCAAGAGACCCAGTACTTC. Encoded protein: CASTSPRGQETQYF.